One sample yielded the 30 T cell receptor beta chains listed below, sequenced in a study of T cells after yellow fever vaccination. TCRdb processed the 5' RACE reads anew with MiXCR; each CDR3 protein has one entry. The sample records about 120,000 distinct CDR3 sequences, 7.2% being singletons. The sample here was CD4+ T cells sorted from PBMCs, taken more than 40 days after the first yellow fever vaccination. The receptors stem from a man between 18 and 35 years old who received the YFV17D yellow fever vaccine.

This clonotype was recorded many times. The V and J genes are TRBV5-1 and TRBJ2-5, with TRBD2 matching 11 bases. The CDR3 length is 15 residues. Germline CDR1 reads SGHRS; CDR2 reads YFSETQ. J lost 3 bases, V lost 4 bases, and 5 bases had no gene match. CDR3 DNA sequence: TGCGCCAGCAGCGTTACGGGACTAGCGGAAGAGACCCAGTACTTC. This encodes CASSVTGLAEETQYF.

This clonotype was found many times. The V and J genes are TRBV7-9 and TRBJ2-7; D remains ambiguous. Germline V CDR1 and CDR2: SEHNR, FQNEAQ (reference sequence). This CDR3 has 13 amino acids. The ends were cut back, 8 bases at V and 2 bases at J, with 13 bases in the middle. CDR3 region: CASLIPNAYEQYV. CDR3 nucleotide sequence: TGTGCCAGCCTAATACCTAACGCCTACGAGCAGTACGTC.

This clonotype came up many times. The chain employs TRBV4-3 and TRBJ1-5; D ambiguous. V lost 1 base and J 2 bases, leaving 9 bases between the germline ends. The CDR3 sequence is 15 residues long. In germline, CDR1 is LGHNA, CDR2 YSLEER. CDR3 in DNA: TGCGCCAGCAGCCAAGGCCCCCCGGGCAATCAGCCCCAGCATTTT. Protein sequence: CASSQGPPGNQPQHF.

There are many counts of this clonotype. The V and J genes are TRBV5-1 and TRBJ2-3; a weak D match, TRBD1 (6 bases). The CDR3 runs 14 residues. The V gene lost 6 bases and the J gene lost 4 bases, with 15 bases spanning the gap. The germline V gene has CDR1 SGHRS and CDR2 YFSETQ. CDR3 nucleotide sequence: TGCGCCAGCAAGACAGGTCTTAGCGCAGATACGCAGTATTTT. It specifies CASKTGLSADTQYF.

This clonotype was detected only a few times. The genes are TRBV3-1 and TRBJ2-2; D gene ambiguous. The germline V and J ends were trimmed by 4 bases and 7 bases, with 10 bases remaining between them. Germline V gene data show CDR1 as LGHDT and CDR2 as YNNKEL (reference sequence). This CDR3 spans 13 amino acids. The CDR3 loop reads CASSPFQGGELFF. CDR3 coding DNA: TGTGCCAGCAGCCCCTTTCAAGGCGGGGAGCTGTTTTTT.

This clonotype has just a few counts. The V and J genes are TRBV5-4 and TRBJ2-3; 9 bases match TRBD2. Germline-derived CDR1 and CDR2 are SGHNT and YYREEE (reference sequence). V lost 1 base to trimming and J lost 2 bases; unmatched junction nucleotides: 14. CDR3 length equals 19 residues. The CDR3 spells CASSLRRGGPPLDTDTQYF. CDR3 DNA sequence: TGTGCCAGCAGCTTGCGGCGGGGGGGCCCCCCTCTTGACACAGATACGCAGTATTTT.

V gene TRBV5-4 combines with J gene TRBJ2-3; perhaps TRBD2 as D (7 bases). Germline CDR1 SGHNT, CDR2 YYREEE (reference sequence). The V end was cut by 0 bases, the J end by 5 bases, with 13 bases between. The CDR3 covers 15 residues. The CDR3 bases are TGTGCCAGCAGCTTGGGGGGGGGCGGCGGAGATACGCAGTATTTT. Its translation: CASSLGGGGGDTQYF.

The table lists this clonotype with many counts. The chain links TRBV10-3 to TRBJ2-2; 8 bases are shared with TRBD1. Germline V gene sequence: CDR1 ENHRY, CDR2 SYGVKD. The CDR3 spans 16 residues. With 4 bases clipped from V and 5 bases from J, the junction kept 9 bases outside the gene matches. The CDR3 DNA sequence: TGTGCCATCAGTGCTGGACAGGGTTGGTCGACCGGGGAGCTGTTTTTT. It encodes CAISAGQGWSTGELFF.

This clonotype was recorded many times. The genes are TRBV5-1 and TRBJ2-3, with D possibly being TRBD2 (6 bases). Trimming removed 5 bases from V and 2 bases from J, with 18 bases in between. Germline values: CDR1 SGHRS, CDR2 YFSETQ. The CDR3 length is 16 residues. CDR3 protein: CASRLLADQFTDTQYF. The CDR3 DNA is TGCGCCAGCAGGTTGTTAGCGGACCAATTCACAGATACGCAGTATTTT.

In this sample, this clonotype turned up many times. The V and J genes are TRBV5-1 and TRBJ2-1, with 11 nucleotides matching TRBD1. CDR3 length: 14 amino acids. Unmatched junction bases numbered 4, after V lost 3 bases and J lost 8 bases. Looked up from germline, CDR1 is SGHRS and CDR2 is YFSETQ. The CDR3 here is CASSWRTGGDEQFF. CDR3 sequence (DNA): TGCGCCAGCAGCTGGAGGACAGGGGGCGATGAGCAGTTCTTC.

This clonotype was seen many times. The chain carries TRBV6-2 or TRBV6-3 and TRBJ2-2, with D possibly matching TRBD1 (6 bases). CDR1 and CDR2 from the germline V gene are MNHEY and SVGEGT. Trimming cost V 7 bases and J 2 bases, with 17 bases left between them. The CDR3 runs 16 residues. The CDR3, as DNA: TGTGCCAGCACATATGCAGGGGAGTTAAACACCGGGGAGCTGTTTTTT. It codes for CASTYAGELNTGELFF.

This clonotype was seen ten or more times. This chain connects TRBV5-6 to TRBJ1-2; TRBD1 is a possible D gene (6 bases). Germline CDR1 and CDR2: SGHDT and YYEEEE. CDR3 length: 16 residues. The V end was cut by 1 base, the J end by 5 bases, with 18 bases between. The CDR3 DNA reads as TGTGCCAGCAGCTTGCTCTTTCGGGGGGCTACGTATGGCTACACCTTC. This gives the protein CASSLLFRGATYGYTF.

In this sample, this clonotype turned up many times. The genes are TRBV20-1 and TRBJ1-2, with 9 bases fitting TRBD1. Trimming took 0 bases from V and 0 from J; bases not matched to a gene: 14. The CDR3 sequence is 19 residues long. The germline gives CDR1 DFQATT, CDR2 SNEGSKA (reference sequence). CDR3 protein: CSARDRRGTGRLTNYGYTF. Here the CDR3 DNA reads TGCAGTGCTAGAGATCGGAGGGGGACAGGGCGCCTGACTAACTATGGCTACACCTTC.

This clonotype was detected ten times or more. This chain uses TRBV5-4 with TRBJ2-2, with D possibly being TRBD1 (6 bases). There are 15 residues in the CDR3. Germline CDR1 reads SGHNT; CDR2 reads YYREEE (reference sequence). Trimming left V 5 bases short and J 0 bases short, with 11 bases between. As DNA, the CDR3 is TGTGCCAGCAGTCAGGGGTTTCCGAACACCGGGGAGCTGTTTTTT. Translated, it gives CASSQGFPNTGELFF.

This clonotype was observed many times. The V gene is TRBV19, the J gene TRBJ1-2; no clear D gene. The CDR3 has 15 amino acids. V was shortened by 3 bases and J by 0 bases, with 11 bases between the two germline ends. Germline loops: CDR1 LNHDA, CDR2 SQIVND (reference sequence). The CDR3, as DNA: TGTGCCAGTAGTATCGGCCGCGGAGCTAACTATGGCTACACCTTC. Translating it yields CASSIGRGANYGYTF.

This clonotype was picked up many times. CDR3 sequence reads: CASSKTGGGDTQYF. CDR3 bases: TGTGCCAGCAGCAAGACAGGGGGCGGAGATACGCAGTATTTT. This chain links TRBV7-2 with TRBJ2-3, with TRBD1 matching 10 bases. The trim removed 5 bases at V and 5 bases at J, leaving 4 bases unmatched. The CDR3 is made up of 14 amino acids. Germline CDR1 is SGHTA and CDR2 is FQGNSA.

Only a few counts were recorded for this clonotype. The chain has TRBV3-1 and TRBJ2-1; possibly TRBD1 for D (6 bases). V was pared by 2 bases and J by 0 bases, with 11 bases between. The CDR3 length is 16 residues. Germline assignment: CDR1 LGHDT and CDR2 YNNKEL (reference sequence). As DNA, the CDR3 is TGTGCCAGCAGCCAACGACAGGAAAGCTCCTACAATGAGCAGTTCTTC. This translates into CASSQRQESSYNEQFF.

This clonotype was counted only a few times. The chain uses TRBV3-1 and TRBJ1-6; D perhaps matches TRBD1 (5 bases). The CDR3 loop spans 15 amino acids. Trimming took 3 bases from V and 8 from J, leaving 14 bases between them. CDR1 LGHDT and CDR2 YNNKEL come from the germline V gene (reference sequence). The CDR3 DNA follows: TGTGCCAGCAGCCAGGGGGTGGGAGTTCATTCACCCCTCCACTTT. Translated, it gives CASSQGVGVHSPLHF.

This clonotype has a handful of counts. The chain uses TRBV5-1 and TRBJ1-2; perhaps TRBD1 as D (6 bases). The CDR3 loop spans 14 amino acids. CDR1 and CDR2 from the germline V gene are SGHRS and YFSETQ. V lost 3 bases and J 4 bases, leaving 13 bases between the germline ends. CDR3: CASSSGVSGYGYTF. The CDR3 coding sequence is TGCGCCAGCAGCTCAGGGGTTTCGGGCTATGGCTACACCTTC.

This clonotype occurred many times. The CDR3 region is CSAGGHHSNQPQHF. CDR3 coding DNA: TGCAGTGCGGGAGGACACCATAGCAATCAGCCCCAGCATTTT. The rearrangement uses TRBV20-1 and TRBJ1-5; tentative D call: TRBD1 (5 bases). Germline values: CDR1 DFQATT, CDR2 SNEGSKA (reference sequence). The CDR3 length is 14 residues. Trimming removed 6 bases at V and 0 bases at J, with 12 bases between.

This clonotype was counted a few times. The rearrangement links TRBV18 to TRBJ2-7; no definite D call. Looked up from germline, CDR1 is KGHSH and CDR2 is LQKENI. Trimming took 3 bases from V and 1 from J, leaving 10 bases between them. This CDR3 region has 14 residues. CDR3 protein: CASSPLPGSYEQYF. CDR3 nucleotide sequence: TGTGCCAGCTCACCTTTGCCAGGTTCCTACGAGCAGTACTTC.

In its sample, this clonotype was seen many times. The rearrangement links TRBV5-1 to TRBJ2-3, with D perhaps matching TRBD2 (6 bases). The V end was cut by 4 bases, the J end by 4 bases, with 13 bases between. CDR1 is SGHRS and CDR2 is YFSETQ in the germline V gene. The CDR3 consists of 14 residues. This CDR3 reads CASSPATSADTQYF. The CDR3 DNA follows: TGCGCCAGCAGCCCGGCGACTAGTGCAGATACGCAGTATTTT. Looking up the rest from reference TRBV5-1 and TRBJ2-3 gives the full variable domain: KAGVTQTPRYLIKTRGQQVTLSCSPISGHRSVSWYQQTPGQGLQFLFEYFSETQRNKGNFPGRFSGRQFSNSRSEMNVSTLELGDSALYLCASSPATSADTQYFGPGTRLTVL.

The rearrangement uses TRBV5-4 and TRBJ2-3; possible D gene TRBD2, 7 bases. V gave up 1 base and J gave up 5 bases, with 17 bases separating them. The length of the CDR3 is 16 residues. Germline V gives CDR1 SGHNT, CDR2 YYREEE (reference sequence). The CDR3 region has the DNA TGTGCCAGCAGCTTGTACGGTGGGGGGGCTGGAGATACGCAGTATTTT. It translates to CASSLYGGGAGDTQYF. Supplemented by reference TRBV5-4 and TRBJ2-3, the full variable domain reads ETGVTQSPTHLIKTRGQQVTLRCSSQSGHNTVSWYQQALGQGPQFIFQYYREEENGRGNFPPRFSGLQFPNYSSELNVNALELDDSALYLCASSLYGGGAGDTQYFGPGTRLTVL.

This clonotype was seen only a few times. This CDR3 is CASCIQGPGELFF. Written as DNA, the CDR3 is TGCGCCAGCTGCATACAGGGCCCCGGGGAGCTGTTTTTT. The genes are TRBV5-1 and TRBJ2-2; D perhaps matches TRBD1 (6 bases). The CDR3 runs 13 residues. The germline V and J ends were trimmed by 7 bases and 6 bases, with 13 bases remaining between them. The germline V gene encodes CDR1 SGHRS and CDR2 YFSETQ.

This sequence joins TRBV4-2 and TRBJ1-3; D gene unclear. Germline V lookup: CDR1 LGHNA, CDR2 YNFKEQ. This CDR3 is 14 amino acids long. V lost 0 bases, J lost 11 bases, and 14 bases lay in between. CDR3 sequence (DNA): TGTGCCAGCAGCCAAGAGCCCGTTGGATGGGCCATATATTTT. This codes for CASSQEPVGWAIYF.

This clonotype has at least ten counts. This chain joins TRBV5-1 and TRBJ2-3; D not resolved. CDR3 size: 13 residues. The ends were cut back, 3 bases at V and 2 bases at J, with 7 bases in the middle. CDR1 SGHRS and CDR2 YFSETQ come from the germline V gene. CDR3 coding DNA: TGCGCCAGCAGCTACCCGTACACAGATACGCAGTATTTT. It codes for CASSYPYTDTQYF.

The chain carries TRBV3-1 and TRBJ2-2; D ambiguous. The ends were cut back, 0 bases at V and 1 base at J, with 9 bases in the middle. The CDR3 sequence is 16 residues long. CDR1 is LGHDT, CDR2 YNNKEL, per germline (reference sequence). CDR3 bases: TGTGCCAGCAGCCAAGACAGAGTCGGGAACACCGGGGAGCTGTTTTTT. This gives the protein CASSQDRVGNTGELFF.

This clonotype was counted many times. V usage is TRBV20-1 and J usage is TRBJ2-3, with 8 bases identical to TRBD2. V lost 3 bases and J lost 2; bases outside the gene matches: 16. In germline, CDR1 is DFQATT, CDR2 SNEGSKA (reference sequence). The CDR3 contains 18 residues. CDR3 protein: CSARPIPPTSAFTDTQYF. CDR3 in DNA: TGCAGTGCTAGGCCCATTCCGCCGACTAGCGCCTTCACAGATACGCAGTATTTT.

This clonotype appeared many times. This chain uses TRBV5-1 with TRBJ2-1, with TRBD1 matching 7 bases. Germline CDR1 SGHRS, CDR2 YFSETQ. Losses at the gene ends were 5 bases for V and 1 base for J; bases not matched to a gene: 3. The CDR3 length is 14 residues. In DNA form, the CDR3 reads TGCGCCAGCAGACGGGACAGTTCCTACAATGAGCAGTTCTTC. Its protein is CASRRDSSYNEQFF.

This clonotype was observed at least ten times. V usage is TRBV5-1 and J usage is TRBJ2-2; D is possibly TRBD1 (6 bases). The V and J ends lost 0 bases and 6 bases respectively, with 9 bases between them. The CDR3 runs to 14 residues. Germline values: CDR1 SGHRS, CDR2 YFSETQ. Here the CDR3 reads CASSLERTAGELFF. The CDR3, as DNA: TGCGCCAGCAGCTTGGAGAGGACAGCCGGGGAGCTGTTTTTT.